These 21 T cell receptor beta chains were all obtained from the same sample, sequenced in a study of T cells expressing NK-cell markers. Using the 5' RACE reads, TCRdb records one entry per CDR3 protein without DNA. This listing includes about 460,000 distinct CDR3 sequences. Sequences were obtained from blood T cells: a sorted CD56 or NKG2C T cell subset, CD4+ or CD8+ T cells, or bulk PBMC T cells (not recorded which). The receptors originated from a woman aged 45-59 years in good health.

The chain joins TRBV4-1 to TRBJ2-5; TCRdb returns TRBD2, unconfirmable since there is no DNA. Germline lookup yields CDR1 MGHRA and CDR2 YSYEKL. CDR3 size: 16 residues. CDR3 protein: CASSQDPGLASETQYF.

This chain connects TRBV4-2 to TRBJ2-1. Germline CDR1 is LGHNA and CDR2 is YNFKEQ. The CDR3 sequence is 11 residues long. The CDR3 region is CASSRENEQFF.

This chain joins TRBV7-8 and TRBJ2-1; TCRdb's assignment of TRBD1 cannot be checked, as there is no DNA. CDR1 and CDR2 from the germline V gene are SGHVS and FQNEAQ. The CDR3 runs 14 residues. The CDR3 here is CASSQTGGYNEQFF.

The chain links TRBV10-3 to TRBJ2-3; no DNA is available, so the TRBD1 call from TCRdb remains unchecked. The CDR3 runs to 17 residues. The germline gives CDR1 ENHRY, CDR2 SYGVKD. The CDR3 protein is CAISESTDRVGQDTQYF.

This chain's CDR3 is CASSPEVRDRTYEQYF. The V and J genes are TRBV11-1 and TRBJ2-7; no DNA is available, so the TRBD1 call from TCRdb remains unchecked. Germline V lookup: CDR1 SGHAT, CDR2 FQDESV (reference sequence). The CDR3 is made up of 16 amino acids.

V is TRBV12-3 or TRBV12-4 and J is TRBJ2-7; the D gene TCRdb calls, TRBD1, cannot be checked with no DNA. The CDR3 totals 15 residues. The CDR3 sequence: CASSLVTGYLGEQYF.

The CDR3 loop reads CASSGPNSGRAQDTQYF. The chain uses TRBV7-8 and TRBJ2-3; TCRdb designates TRBD2, a call that cannot be tested without DNA. This CDR3 has 17 residues. CDR1 is SGHVS and CDR2 is FQNEAQ in the germline V gene.

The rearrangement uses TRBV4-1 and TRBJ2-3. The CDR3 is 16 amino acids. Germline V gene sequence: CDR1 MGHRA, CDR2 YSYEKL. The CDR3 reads CASSHPARFLTDTQYF.

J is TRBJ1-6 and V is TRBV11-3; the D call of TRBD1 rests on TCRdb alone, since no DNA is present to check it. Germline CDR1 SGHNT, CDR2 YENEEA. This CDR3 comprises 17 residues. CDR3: CASSLARVGSYNSPLHF.

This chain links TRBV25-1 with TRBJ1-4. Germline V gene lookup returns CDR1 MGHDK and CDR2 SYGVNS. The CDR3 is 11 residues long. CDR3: CASRVSEKLFF.

Here the CDR3 reads CAINTGGGDYGYTF. The chain links TRBV10-3 to TRBJ1-2; TCRdb's assignment of TRBD1 cannot be checked, as there is no DNA. Germline V gene lookup returns CDR1 ENHRY and CDR2 SYGVKD. The CDR3 has 14 residues.

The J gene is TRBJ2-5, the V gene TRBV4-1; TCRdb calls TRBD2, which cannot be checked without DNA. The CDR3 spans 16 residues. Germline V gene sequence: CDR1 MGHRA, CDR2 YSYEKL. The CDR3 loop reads CASSQESSLAGETQYF.

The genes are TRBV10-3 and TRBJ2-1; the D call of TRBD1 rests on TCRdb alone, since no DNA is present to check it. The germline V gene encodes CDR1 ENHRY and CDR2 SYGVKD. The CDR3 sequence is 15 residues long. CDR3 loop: CAIRPGQLSYNEQFF.

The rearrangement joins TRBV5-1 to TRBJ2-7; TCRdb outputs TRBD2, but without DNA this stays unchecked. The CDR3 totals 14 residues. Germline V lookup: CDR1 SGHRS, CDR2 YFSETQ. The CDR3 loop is CASSLSPASYEQYF.

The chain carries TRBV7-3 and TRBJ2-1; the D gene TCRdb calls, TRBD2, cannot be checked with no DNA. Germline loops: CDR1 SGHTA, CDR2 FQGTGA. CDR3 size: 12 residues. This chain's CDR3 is CASSQGRSEQFF.

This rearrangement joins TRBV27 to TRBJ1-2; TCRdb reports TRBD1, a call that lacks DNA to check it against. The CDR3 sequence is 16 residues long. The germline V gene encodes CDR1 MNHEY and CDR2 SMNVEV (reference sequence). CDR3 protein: CASSFHGTGKSYGYTF.

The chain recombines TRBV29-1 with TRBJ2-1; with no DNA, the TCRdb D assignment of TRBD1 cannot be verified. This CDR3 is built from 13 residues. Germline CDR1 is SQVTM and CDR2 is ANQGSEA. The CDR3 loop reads CSVRTGLGNEQFF.

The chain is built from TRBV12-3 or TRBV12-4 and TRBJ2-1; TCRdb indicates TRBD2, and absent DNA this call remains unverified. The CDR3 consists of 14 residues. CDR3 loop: CATTSGVTYNEQFF.

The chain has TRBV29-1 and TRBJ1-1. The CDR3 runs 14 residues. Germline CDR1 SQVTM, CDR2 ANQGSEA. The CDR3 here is CSVARQKLNTEAFF.

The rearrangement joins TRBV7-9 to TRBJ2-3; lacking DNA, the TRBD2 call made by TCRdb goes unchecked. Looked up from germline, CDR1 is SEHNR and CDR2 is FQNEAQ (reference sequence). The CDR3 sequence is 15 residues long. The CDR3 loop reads CASPSRGKGTDTQYF.

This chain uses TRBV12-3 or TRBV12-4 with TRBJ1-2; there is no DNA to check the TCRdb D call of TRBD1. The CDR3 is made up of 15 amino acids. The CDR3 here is CASSQTGTADYGYTF.